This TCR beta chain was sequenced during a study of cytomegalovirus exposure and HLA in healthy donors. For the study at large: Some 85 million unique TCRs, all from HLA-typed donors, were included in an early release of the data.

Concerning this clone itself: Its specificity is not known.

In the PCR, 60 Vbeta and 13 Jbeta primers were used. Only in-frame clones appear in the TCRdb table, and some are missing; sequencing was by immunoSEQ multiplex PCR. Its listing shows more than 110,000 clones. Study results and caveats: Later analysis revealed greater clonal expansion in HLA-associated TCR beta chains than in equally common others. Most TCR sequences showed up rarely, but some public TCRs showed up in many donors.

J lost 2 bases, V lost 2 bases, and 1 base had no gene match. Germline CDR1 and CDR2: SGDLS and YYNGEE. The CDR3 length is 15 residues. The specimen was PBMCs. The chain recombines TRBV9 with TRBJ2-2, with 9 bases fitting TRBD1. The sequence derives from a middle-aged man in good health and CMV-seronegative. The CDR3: CASSVGQGNTGELFF. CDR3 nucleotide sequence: TGTGCCAGCAGCGTGGGACAGGGAAACACCGGGGAGCTGTTTTTT.